The rows below give T cell receptor beta chains drawn from one sample of a study of T cells in Graves' hyperthyroidism and ophthalmopathy. A single record per CDR3 protein comes from TCRdb applying MiXCR to the multiplex PCR reads. The table shows about 610,000 distinct CDR3 sequences, with about 15% occurring only once. Sequenced sample: blood. The receptors shown here come from a woman in her thirties or forties with Graves' ophthalmopathy. CDR3s include the opening cysteine and the closing phenylalanine or tryptophan. A D gene is named only where the DNA matches it firmly. A clone size is listed for some rows: how often the clone was seen (once, few, many), or a class if it is expanded.

v_gene	j_gene	abundance	d_gene	CDR3aa	CDR3nt
TRBV5-6	TRBJ2-7	NA	NA	CASSQDRRAGEQYF	TGTGCCAGCAGCCAGGACAGACGGGCTGGGGAGCAGTACTTC
TRBV28	TRBJ1-5	many	NA	CASSSGLNSNQPQHF	TGTGCCAGCAGTTCGGGACTGAACAGCAATCAGCCCCAGCATTTT
TRBV6-1	TRBJ1-2	NA	NA	CASRRTASSNYGYTF	TGTGCCAGCAGGAGGACCGCCTCAAGTAACTATGGCTACACCTTC
TRBV12-3/TRBV12-4	TRBJ1-5	NA	NA	CASSFGGGSNQPQHF	TGTGCCAGCAGTTTCGGGGGTGGGAGCAATCAGCCCCAGCATTTT
TRBV3-1	TRBJ2-7	NA	NA	CASSPLLGIKQYF	TGTGCCAGCAGCCCCCTGCTGGGGATCAAGCAGTACTTC
TRBV12-5	TRBJ2-7	many	NA	CASGTLHEQYF	TGTGCTAGTGGTACGCTCCACGAGCAGTACTTC
TRBV28	TRBJ2-7	many	NA	CASRPLGPATYEQYF	TGTGCCAGCAGGCCACTCGGTCCCGCTACCTACGAGCAGTACTTC
TRBV28	TRBJ2-7	NA	TRBD2	CASTLLAGRYEQYF	TGTGCCAGCACCCTACTAGCGGGAAGGTACGAGCAGTACTTC
TRBV5-1	TRBJ1-3	many	TRBD1	CASSSTWTGDRSGNTIYF	TGCGCCAGCAGCTCCACCTGGACAGGGGATAGAAGTGGAAACACCATATATTTT
TRBV15	TRBJ1-5	few	TRBD1	CATSRDREGGMSNQPQHF	TGTGCCACCAGCAGAGATCGCGAAGGGGGCATGAGCAATCAGCCCCAGCATTTT
TRBV10-3	TRBJ1-2	many	NA	CAISDGSANYGYTF	TGTGCCATCAGTGATGGCAGTGCTAACTATGGCTACACCTTC
TRBV5-1	TRBJ2-7	few	NA	CASSLAGFNDEQYF	TGCGCCAGCAGCTTGGCAGGGTTCAACGACGAGCAGTACTTC
TRBV20-1	TRBJ2-6	many	NA	CSARDPGANVLTF	TGCAGTGCTAGGGATCCCGGGGCCAACGTCCTGACTTTC
TRBV15	TRBJ2-7	many	TRBD1	CATSPDRGSSYEQYF	TGTGCCACCAGCCCAGACAGGGGCAGCTCCTACGAGCAGTACTTC
TRBV12-5	TRBJ1-3	NA	NA	CASGLQGTETSSGNTIYF	TGTGCTAGTGGTTTACAGGGTACGGAAACCAGCTCTGGAAACACCATATATTTT
TRBV19	TRBJ1-1	many	NA	CASSAGFTNTEAFF	TGTGCCAGTAGTGCAGGATTCACGAACACTGAAGCTTTCTTT
TRBV7-2	TRBJ1-1	many	NA	CASRSTPTNTEAFF	TGTGCCAGCAGATCCACGCCTACGAACACTGAAGCTTTCTTT
TRBV15	TRBJ1-2	many	TRBD1	CATSRAGTGTNYGYTF	TGTGCCACCAGCAGAGCAGGGACAGGGACCAACTATGGCTACACCTTC
TRBV28	TRBJ1-5	many	NA	CASNFPRGNQPQHF	TGTGCCAGCAACTTCCCCAGGGGAAATCAGCCCCAGCATTTT
TRBV18	TRBJ2-3	NA	TRBD2	CASSPGTSGRRGTDTQYF	TGTGCCAGCTCACCCGGGACTAGCGGGAGGCGAGGGACAGATACGCAGTATTTT
TRBV6-2/TRBV6-3	TRBJ2-7	many	TRBD1	CASMKGAFYEQYF	TGTGCCAGCATGAAGGGGGCTTTCTACGAGCAGTACTTC
TRBV6-1	TRBJ2-1	many	TRBD2	CASTMTSGAYDEQFF	TGTGCCAGCACCATGACTAGCGGGGCCTATGATGAGCAGTTCTTC
TRBV10-3	TRBJ2-2	many	TRBD1	CAISAGQMNTGELFF	TGTGCCATCAGTGCGGGACAGATGAACACCGGGGAGCTGTTTTTT
TRBV28	TRBJ2-7	NA	NA	CAISDSESNYEQYF	TGTGCCATCAGTGACAGTGAGTCGAACTACGAGCAGTACTTC
TRBV27	TRBJ2-1	many	NA	CASTRIQGGSYNEQFF	TGTGCCAGCACCAGGATACAGGGAGGCTCCTACAATGAGCAGTTCTTC
TRBV28	TRBJ1-2	few	NA	CASSQAYRIHF	TGTGCCAGCAGTCAGGCATATCGGATACACTTC
TRBV7-9	TRBJ1-1	NA	NA	CASSIWTDKNTEAFF	TGTGCCAGCAGCATTTGGACGGATAAGAACACTGAAGCTTTCTTT
TRBV29-1	TRBJ1-1	NA	NA	CSGLMRGEAFF	TGCAGCGGACTGATGAGGGGTGAAGCTTTCTTT
TRBV20-1	TRBJ2-2	many	TRBD2	CSARDEERGNTGELFF	TGCAGTGCTAGAGATGAGGAGCGGGGGAACACCGGGGAGCTGTTTTTT
TRBV19	TRBJ1-2	many	TRBD1	CASSNRDSYGYTF	TGTGCCAGTAGTAACCGGGACAGCTATGGCTACACCTTC
TRBV7-3	TRBJ2-3	NA	NA	CASSITGQDTQYF	TGTGCCAGCAGCATCACCGGTCAGGATACGCAGTATTTT
TRBV27	TRBJ1-2	many	TRBD1	CASSLFGTGEGGYTF	TGTGCCAGCAGTTTATTTGGGACAGGGGAGGGTGGCTACACCTTC
TRBV6-2/TRBV6-3	TRBJ1-1	many	NA	CASSYDTVMNTEAFF	TGTGCCAGCAGTTACGATACAGTGATGAACACTGAAGCTTTCTTT
TRBV19	TRBJ1-5	many	TRBD1	CASRGQGPFNQPQHF	TGTGCCAGTAGGGGACAGGGGCCCTTCAATCAGCCCCAGCATTTT
TRBV27	TRBJ2-5	many	TRBD1	CASSLTGGGETQYF	TGTGCCAGCAGCTTGACAGGGGGTGGTGAGACCCAGTACTTC
TRBV12-5	TRBJ2-6	many	NA	CASGLGILYSGANVLTF	TGTGCTAGTGGTCTTGGGATCCTTTACTCTGGGGCCAACGTCCTGACTTTC
TRBV24-1	TRBJ2-1	many	TRBD1	CATSPDRGYNEQFF	TGTGCCACCAGTCCGGACAGGGGATACAATGAGCAGTTCTTC
TRBV12-3/TRBV12-4	TRBJ1-6	many	NA	CASSLDRRPFNSPLHF	TGTGCCAGCAGTTTAGACAGGCGACCTTTTAATTCACCCCTCCACTTT
TRBV6-1	TRBJ2-6	many	NA	CASKVSGANVLTF	TGTGCCAGCAAGGTCTCTGGGGCCAACGTCCTGACTTTC
TRBV5-1	TRBJ2-6	NA	NA	CASRSAGWESGANVLTF	TGCGCCAGCAGAAGTGCAGGGTGGGAATCTGGGGCCAACGTCCTGACTTTC
TRBV6-1	TRBJ2-7	many	NA	CASSEGGGGDEQYF	TGTGCCAGCAGTGAAGGAGGCGGCGGAGACGAGCAGTACTTC
TRBV15	TRBJ2-7	NA	TRBD2	CATSRDLATAGDYEQYF	TGTGCCACCAGCAGAGATCTCGCTACTGCGGGAGACTACGAGCAGTACTTC
TRBV6-1	TRBJ1-2	many	NA	CASSSDRWRGYGYTF	TGTGCCAGCAGCTCCGACCGGTGGCGGGGGTATGGCTACACCTTC
TRBV7-2	TRBJ2-2	many	NA	CASSLGTPGAGELFF	TGTGCCAGCAGTTTGGGGACACCAGGGGCCGGGGAGCTGTTTTTT
TRBV28	TRBJ2-5	many	TRBD2	CASSLLRLAGNQETQYF	TGTGCCAGCAGTTTATTACGACTAGCGGGAAACCAAGAGACCCAGTACTTC
TRBV20-1	TRBJ2-5	many	TRBD2	CSAPGLAGGETQYF	TGCAGTGCCCCGGGACTAGCGGGAGGAGAGACCCAGTACTTC
TRBV20-1	TRBJ2-7	many	TRBD1	CSAGQGALRSEQYF	TGCAGTGCTGGACAGGGGGCGTTGCGGAGCGAGCAGTACTTC
TRBV20-1	TRBJ2-5	many	NA	CSARNRAETQYF	TGCAGTGCTAGAAACAGGGCGGAGACCCAGTACTTC
TRBV12-3/TRBV12-4	TRBJ1-2	many	NA	CASRRRGSFPGYTF	TGTGCCAGCAGGCGAAGGGGCAGTTTTCCTGGCTACACCTTC
TRBV6-1	TRBJ2-7	once	TRBD1	CASSGQGFTYEQYF	TGTGCCAGCAGTGGACAGGGGTTTACCTACGAGCAGTACTTC
TRBV2	TRBJ1-4	NA	NA	CASSGQNEKLFF	TGTGCCAGCAGTGGACAGAATGAAAAACTGTTTTTT
TRBV10-3	TRBJ2-7	few	NA	CAISERDSVGEQYF	TGTGCCATCAGTGAACGGGACTCCGTGGGGGAGCAGTACTTC
TRBV5-1	TRBJ2-5	NA	TRBD2	CASREAGQETQYF	TGCGCCAGCCGTGAAGCGGGACAAGAGACCCAGTACTTC
TRBV7-9	TRBJ2-2	many	NA	CASVFRQNTGELFF	TGTGCCAGCGTGTTCCGGCAGAACACCGGGGAGCTGTTTTTT
TRBV6-2/TRBV6-3	TRBJ1-1	many	NA	CASSYLGGRNAEAFF	TGTGCCAGCAGTTACCTCGGGGGGCGCAACGCTGAAGCTTTCTTT
TRBV29-1	TRBJ2-3	many	TRBD1	CSVGTGGQGTDTQYF	TGCAGCGTTGGGACAGGGGGTCAGGGGACAGATACGCAGTATTTT
TRBV7-3	TRBJ2-2	many	NA	CASSPRGGGPNTGELFF	TGTGCCAGCAGCCCAAGGGGAGGAGGGCCGAACACCGGGGAGCTGTTTTTT
TRBV6-1	TRBJ1-2	many	NA	CASNRNRDDYGYTF	TGTGCCAGCAACAGGAACAGGGACGACTATGGCTACACCTTC
TRBV2	TRBJ2-7	NA	NA	CASSEFVGSYEQYF	TGTGCCAGCAGTGAGTTCGTGGGCTCCTACGAGCAGTACTTC